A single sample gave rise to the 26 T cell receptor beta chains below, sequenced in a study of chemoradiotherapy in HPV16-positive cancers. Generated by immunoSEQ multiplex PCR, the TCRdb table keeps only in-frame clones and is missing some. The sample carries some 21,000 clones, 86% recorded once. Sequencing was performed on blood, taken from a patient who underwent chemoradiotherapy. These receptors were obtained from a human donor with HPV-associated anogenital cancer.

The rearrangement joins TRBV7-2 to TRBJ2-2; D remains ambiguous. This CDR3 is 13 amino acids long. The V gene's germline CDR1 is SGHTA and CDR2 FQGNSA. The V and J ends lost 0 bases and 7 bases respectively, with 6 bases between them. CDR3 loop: CASSLAGIGELFF. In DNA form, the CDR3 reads TGTGCCAGCAGCTTAGCTGGAATCGGGGAGCTGTTTTTT.

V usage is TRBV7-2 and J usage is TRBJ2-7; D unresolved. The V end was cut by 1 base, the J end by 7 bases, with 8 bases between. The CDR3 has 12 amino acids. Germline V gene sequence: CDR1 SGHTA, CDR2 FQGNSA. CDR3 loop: CASSLGWREQYF. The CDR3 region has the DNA TGTGCCAGCAGCTTAGGATGGAGAGAGCAGTACTTC.

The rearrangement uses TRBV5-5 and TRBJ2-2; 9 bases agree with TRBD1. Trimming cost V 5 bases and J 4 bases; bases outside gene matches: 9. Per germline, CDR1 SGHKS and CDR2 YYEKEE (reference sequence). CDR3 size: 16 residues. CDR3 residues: CASSHAGQGRTGELFF. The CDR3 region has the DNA TGTGCCAGCAGTCATGCGGGACAGGGTCGCACCGGGGAGCTGTTTTTT.

CDR3 residues: CASSYSTGTGNTIYF. The CDR3 DNA reads as TGTGCCAGCAGTTATTCAACCGGGACTGGAAACACCATATATTTT. The V gene is TRBV6-5, the J gene TRBJ1-3; no clear D. The CDR3 runs to 15 residues. The germline gives CDR1 MNHEY, CDR2 SVGAGI. Trimming took off 3 bases at V and 2 bases at J, with 11 bases between the two ends.

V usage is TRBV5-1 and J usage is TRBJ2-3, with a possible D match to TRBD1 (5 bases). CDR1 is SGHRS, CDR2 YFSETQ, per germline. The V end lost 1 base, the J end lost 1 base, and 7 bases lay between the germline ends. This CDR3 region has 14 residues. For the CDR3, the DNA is TGCGCCAGCAGCTTGTCACAGGGCACAGATACGCAGTATTTT. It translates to CASSLSQGTDTQYF.

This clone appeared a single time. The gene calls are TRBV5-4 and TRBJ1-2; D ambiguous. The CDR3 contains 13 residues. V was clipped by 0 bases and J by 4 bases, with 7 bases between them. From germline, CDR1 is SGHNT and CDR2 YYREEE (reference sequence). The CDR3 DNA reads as TGTGCCAGCAGCTTGGGTAGTCCCTATGGCTACACCTTC. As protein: CASSLGSPYGYTF. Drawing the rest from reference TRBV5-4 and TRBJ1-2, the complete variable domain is ETGVTQSPTHLIKTRGQQVTLRCSSQSGHNTVSWYQQALGQGPQFIFQYYREEENGRGNFPPRFSGLQFPNYSSELNVNALELDDSALYLCASSLGSPYGYTFGSGTRLTVV.

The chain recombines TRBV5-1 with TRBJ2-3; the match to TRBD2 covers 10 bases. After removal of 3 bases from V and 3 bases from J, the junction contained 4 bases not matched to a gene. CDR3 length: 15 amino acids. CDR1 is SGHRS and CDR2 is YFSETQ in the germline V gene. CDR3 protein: CASSSSSGGTDTQYF. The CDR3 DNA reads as TGCGCCAGCAGCTCCTCTAGCGGGGGTACAGATACGCAGTATTTT.

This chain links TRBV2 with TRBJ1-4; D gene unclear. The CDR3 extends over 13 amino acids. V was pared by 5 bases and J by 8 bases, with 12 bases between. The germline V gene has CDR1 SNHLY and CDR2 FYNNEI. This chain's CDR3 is CASSPEIGEKLFF. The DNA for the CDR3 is TGTGCCAGCAGTCCGGAAATAGGAGAAAAACTGTTTTTT.

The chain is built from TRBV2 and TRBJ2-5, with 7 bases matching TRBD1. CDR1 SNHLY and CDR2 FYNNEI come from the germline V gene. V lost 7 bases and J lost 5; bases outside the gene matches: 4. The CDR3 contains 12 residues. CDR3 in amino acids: CASIQQGETQYF. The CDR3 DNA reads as TGTGCCAGCATCCAACAGGGGGAGACCCAGTACTTC.

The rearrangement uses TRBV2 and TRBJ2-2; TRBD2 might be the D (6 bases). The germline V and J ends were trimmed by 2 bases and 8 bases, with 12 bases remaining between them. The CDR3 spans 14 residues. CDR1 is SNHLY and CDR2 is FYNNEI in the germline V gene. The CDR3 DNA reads TGTGCCAGCAGTGAAATAGGGACTCCAGGGGAGCTGTTTTTT. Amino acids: CASSEIGTPGELFF. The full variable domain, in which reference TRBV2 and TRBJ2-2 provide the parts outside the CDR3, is EPEVTQTPSHQVTQMGQEVILRCVPISNHLYFYWYRQILGQKVEFLVSFYNNEISEKSEIFDDQFSVERPDGSNFTLKIRSTKLEDSAMYFCASSEIGTPGELFFGEGSRLTVL.

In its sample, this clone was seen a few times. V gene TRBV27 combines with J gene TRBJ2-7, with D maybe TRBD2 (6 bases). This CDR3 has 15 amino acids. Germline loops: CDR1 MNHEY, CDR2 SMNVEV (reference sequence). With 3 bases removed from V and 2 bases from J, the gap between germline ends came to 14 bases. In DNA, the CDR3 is TGTGCCAGCAGTTTCCGGACTACCTCAACCTACGAGCAGTACTTC. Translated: CASSFRTTSTYEQYF.

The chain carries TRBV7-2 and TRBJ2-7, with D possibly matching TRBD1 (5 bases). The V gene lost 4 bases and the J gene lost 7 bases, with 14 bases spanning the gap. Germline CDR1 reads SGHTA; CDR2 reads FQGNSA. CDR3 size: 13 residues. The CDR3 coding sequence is TGTGCCAGCAGCTACACAGGAAAAGGGGAGCAGTACTTC. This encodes CASSYTGKGEQYF. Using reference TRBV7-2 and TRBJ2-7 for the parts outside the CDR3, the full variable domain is GAGVSQSPSNKVTEKGKDVELRCDPISGHTALYWYRQSLGQGLEFLIYFQGNSAPDKSGLPSDRFSAERTGGSVSTLTIQRTQQEDSAVYLCASSYTGKGEQYFGPGTRLTVT.

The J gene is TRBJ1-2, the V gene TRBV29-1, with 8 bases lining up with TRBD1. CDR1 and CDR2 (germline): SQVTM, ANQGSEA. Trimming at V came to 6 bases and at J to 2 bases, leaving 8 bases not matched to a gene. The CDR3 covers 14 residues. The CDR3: CSVAMTGVNYGYTF. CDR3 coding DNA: TGCAGCGTAGCGATGACAGGGGTAAACTATGGCTACACCTTC.

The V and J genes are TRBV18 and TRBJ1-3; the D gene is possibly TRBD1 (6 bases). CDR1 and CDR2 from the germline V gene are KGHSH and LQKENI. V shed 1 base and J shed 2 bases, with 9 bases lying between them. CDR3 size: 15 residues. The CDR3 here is CASSPQGGPGNTIYF. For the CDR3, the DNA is TGTGCCAGCTCACCACAAGGGGGACCTGGAAACACCATATATTTT.

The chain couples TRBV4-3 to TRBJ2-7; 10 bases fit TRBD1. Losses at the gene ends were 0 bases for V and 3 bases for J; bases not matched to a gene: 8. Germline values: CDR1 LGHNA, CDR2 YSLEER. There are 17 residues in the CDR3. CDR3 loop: CASSQDWGDRGLYEQYF. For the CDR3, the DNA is TGCGCCAGCAGCCAAGATTGGGGGGACAGGGGACTCTACGAGCAGTACTTC.

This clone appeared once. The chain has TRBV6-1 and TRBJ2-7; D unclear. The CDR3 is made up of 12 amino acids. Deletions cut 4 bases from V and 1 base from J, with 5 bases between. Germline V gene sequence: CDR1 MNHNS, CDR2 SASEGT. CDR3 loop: CASSGVSYEQYF. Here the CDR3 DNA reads TGTGCCAGCAGTGGGGTGTCCTACGAGCAGTACTTC.

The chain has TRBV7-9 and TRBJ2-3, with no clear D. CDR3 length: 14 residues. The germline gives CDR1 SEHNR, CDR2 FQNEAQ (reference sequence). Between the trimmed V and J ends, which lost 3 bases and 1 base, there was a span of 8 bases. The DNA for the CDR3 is TGTGCCAGCAGCTTTTCGGGTCGCACAGATACGCAGTATTTT. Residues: CASSFSGRTDTQYF.

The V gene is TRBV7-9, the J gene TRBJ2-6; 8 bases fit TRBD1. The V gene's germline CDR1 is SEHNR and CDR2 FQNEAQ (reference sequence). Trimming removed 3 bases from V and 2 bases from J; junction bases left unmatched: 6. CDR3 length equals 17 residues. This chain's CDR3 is CASSFGTGGPGANVLTF. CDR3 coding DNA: TGTGCCAGCAGCTTTGGGACAGGAGGTCCTGGGGCCAACGTCCTGACTTTC.

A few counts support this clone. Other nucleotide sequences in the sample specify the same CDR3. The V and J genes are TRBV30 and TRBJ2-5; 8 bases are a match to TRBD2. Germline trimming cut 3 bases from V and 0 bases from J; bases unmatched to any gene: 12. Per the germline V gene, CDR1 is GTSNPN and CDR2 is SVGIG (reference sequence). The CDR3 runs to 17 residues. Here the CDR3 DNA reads TGTGCCTGGAGGGGATCCTCCGGGGGGGGGTACCAAGAGACCCAGTACTTC. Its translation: CAWRGSSGGGYQETQYF.

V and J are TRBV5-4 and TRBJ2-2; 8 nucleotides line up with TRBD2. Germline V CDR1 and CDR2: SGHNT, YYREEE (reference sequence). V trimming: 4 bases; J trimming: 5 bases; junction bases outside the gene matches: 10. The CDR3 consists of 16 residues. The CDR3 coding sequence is TGTGCCAGCAGCCTCCCAAAGGCGGGAGGTACCGGGGAGCTGTTTTTT. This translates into CASSLPKAGGTGELFF.

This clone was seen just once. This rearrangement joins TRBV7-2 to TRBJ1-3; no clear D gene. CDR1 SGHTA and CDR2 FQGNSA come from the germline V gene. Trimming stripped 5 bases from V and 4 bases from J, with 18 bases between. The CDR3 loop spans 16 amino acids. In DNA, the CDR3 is TGTGCCAGCAGCCCCGGACCGTGGGAAAAAGGAAACACCATATATTTT. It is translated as CASSPGPWEKGNTIYF.

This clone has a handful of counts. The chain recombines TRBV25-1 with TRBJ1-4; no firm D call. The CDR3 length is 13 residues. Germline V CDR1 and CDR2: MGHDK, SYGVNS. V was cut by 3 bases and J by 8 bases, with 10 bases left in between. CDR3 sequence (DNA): TGTGCCAGCAGTGATCTGGGTCACGAAAAACTGTTTTTT. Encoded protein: CASSDLGHEKLFF.

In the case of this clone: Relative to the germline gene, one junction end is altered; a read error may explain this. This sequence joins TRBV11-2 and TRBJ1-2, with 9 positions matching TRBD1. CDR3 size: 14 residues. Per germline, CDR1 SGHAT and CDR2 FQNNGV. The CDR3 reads CASSLARDRVLLYF. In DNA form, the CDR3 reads TGTGCCAGCAGCTTAGCACGGGACAGGGTCCTGTTGTACTTC.

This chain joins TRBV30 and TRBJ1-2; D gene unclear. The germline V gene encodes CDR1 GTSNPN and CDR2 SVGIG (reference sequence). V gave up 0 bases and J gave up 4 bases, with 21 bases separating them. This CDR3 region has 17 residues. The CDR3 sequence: CAWSVWHFGQDFYGYTF. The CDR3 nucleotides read TGTGCCTGGAGTGTTTGGCATTTCGGGCAGGATTTCTATGGCTACACCTTC.

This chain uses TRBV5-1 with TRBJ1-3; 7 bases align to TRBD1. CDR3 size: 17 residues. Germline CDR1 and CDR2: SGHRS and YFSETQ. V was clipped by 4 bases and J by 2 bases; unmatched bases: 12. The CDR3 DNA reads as TGCGCCAGCAGCCCCAGTGGAGCAACAGGGGCTGGAAACACCATATATTTT. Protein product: CASSPSGATGAGNTIYF.

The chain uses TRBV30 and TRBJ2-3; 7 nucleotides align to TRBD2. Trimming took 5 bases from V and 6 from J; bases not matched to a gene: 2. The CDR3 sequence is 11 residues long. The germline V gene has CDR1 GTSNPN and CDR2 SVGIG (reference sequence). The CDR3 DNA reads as TGTGCCTGGGGGCGGGGGGATACGCAGTATTTT. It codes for CAWGRGDTQYF.